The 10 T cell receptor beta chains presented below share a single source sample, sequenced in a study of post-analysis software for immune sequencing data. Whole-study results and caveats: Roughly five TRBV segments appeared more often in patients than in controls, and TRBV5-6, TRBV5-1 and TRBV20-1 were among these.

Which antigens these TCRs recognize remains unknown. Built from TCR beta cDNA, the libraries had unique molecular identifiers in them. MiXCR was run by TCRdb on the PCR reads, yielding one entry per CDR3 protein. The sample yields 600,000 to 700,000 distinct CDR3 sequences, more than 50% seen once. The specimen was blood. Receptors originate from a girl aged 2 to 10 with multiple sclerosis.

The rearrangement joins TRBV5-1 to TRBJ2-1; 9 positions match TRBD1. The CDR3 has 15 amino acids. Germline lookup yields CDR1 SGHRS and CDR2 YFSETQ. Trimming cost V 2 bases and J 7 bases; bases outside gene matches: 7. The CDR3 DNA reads TGCGCCAGCAGCTTACAGGGGGCCTCGGGAAATGAGCAGTTCTTC. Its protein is CASSLQGASGNEQFF.

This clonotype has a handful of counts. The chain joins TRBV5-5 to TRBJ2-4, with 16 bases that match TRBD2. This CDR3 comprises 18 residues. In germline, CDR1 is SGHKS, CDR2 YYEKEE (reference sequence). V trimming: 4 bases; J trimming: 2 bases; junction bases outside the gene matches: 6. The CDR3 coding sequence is TGTGCCAGCAGCGTGGGACTAGCGGGGGGGAGGTCCAAAAACATTCAGTACTTC. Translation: CASSVGLAGGRSKNIQYF.

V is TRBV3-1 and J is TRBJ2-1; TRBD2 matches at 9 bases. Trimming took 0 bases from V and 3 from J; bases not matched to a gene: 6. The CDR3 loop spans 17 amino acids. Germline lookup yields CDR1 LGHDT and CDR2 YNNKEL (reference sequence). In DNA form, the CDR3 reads TGTGCCAGCAGCCAAGAAGGGACTAGCTATCTCTACAATGAGCAGTTCTTC. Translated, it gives CASSQEGTSYLYNEQFF.

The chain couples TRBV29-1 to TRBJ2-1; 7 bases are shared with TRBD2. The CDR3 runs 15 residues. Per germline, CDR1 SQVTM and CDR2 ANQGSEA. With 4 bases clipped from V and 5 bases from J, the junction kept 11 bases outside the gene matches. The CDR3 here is CSVGPAGPINNEQFF. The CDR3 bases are TGCAGCGTTGGTCCAGCGGGACCGATTAACAATGAGCAGTTCTTC.

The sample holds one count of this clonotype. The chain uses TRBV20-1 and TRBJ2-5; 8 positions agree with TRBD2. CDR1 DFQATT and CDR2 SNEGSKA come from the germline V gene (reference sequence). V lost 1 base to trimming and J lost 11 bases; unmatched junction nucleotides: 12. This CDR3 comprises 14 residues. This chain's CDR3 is CSARAGGPRDEQYF. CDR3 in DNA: TGCAGTGCTAGAGCGGGAGGGCCGAGGGATGAGCAGTACTTC.

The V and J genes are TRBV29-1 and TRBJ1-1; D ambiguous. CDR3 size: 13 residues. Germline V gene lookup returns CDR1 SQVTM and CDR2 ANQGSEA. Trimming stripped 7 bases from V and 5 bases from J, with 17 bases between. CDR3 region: CSGRGRLETEAFF. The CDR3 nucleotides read TGCAGCGGCCGTGGGAGGTTGGAGACTGAAGCTTTCTTT.

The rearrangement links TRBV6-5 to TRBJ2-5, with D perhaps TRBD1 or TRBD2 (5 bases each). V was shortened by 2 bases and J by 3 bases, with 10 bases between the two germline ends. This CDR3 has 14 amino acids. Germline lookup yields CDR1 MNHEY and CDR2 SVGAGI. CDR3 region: CASSYGGRKETQYF. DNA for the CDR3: TGTGCCAGCAGTTACGGGGGACGGAAAGAGACCCAGTACTTC.

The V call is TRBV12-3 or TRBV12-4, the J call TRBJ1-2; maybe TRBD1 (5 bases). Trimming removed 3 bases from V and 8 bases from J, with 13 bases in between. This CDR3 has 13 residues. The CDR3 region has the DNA TGTGCCAGCAGTTTCCGGACAAACCAGGGCTACACCTTC. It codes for CASSFRTNQGYTF.

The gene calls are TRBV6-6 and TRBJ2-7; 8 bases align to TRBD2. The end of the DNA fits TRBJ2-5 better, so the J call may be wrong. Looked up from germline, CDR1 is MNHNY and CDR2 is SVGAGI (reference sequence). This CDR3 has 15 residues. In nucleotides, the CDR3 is TGTGCCAGCAGTGACGGACTAGCCGGTGGAGAGACCCAGTACTTC. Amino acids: CASSDGLAGGETQYF.

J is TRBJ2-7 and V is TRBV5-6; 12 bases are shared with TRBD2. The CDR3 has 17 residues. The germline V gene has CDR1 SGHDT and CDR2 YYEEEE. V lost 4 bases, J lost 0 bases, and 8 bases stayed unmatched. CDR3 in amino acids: CASSLRTSGTFSYEQYF. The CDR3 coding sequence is TGTGCCAGCAGCCTTCGGACTAGCGGGACTTTCTCCTACGAGCAGTACTTC.